The rows below give T cell receptor beta chains drawn from one sample of a study of shared clonotypes between healthy human individuals. Sequencing was performed with immunoSEQ multiplex PCR; in TCRdb, only in-frame clones are kept and a portion is missing. In the table there are about 520,000 clones, around four fifths of which are singletons. The source material was PBMCs. These receptors originate from a woman aged 40 to 50 in good health. Some clones in this sample may be carry-over from other donors' samples. The CDR3 runs from the conserved cysteine through the conserved F or W. Fields, in order: clone size, D gene, V gene, J gene, CDR3 protein, CDR3 DNA. A D gene is named only where the DNA matches it firmly. Clone sizes are given selectively: once, few, many, or a class where the clone is expanded.

-	-	TRBV28	TRBJ2-7	CASSPPGDEQYF	TGTGCCAGCAGTCCGCCGGGGGACGAGCAGTACTTC
-	TRBD2	TRBV14	TRBJ2-5	CASSQEHSGRLETQYF	TGTGCCAGCAGCCAAGAACATAGCGGGAGGTTAGAGACCCAGTACTTC
-	TRBD2	TRBV6-1	TRBJ2-1	CASKLTSGNDEQFF	TGTGCCAGCAAGCTGACTAGCGGGAATGATGAGCAGTTCTTC
-	-	TRBV10-3	TRBJ2-1	CAISEGGSYNEQFF	TGTGCCATCAGTGAGGGGGGATCCTACAATGAGCAGTTCTTC
-	-	TRBV28	TRBJ1-2	CASSLPRQGAYGYTF	TGTGCCAGCAGTTTACCCCGACAAGGAGCCTATGGCTACACCTTC
-	TRBD2	TRBV11-3	TRBJ2-1	CASSRSSGYNEQFF	TGTGCCAGCAGTAGGTCTAGCGGATACAATGAGCAGTTCTTC
-	TRBD2	TRBV19	TRBJ2-4	CASSTTSGRSKNIQYF	TGTGCCAGTAGCACTACTAGCGGGAGGTCCAAAAACATTCAGTACTTC
-	-	TRBV14	TRBJ2-7	CASSQLSGKQYF	TGTGCCAGCAGCCAACTTAGTGGGAAGCAGTACTTC
-	-	TRBV7-8	TRBJ2-7	CASSLATGGQVYEQYF	TGTGCCAGCAGCTTAGCGACGGGAGGACAGGTCTACGAGCAGTACTTC
-	-	TRBV9	TRBJ1-3	CASSVDPGHGNTIYF	TGTGCCAGCAGCGTAGATCCAGGGCATGGAAACACCATATATTTT
-	TRBD2	TRBV28	TRBJ2-7	CASSPTSGNTPYEQYF	TGTGCCAGCAGTCCGACTAGCGGGAACACGCCCTACGAGCAGTACTTC
once	TRBD1	TRBV6-5	TRBJ2-7	CASSYLDRGHEQYF	TGTGCCAGCAGTTATCTGGACAGGGGGCACGAGCAGTACTTC
-	TRBD2	TRBV5-1	TRBJ2-1	CASSLGGRDEQFF	TGCGCCAGCAGCTTGGGCGGGAGGGATGAGCAGTTCTTC
-	-	TRBV4-2	TRBJ2-5	CASSPLTRGSDGETQYF	TGTGCCAGCAGCCCCCTAACCCGGGGGAGCGATGGGGAGACCCAGTACTTC
-	TRBD2	TRBV6-1	TRBJ2-1	CASTRLAGGQTWQFF	TGTGCCAGCACCAGACTAGCGGGAGGCCAAACCTGGCAGTTCTTC
once	TRBD1	TRBV30	TRBJ1-2	CAWTPGQGNYGYTF	TGTGCCTGGACCCCGGGACAGGGCAACTATGGCTACACCTTC
-	-	TRBV7-3	TRBJ2-1	CASNPKGLDPYNEQFF	TGTGCCAGCAACCCCAAGGGGCTAGATCCCTACAATGAGCAGTTCTTC
-	-	TRBV4-3	TRBJ1-3	CASSWTAASGNTIYF	TGCGCCAGCAGCTGGACTGCAGCCTCTGGAAACACCATATATTTT
-	TRBD2	TRBV27	TRBJ2-1	CASSTTSGTANEQFF	TGTGCCAGCAGTACCACTAGCGGGACTGCCAATGAGCAGTTCTTC
-	-	TRBV18	TRBJ1-5	CASSPGLFNQPQHF	TGTGCCAGCTCACCAGGGCTGTTCAATCAGCCCCAGCATTTT
-	-	TRBV28	TRBJ1-2	CASSDSQVLYGYTF	TGTGCCAGCAGTGATAGCCAAGTACTCTATGGCTACACCTTC
-	-	TRBV9	TRBJ2-1	CASSVVQNNEQFF	TGTGCCAGCAGCGTAGTTCAGAACAATGAGCAGTTCTTC
-	-	TRBV19	TRBJ2-7	CASKGRNPTGEQYF	TGTGCCAGTAAAGGCCGGAACCCGACGGGCGAGCAGTACTTC
-	TRBD2	TRBV5-4	TRBJ2-1	CASSLVYSSGRANEQFF	TGTGCCAGCAGCTTGGTTTATAGTAGCGGGAGGGCTAATGAGCAGTTCTTC
-	-	TRBV6-4	TRBJ2-1	CASSPNGGDYNEQFF	TGTGCCAGCAGTCCGAACGGGGGCGACTACAATGAGCAGTTCTTC
few	TRBD2	TRBV6-1	TRBJ2-1	CASRQTSGRVYEQFF	TGTGCCAGCAGACAGACTAGCGGGAGAGTCTATGAGCAGTTCTTC
-	-	TRBV30	TRBJ1-4	CAWRIRNEKLFF	TGTGCCTGGAGGATAAGGAATGAAAAACTGTTTTTC
-	-	TRBV23-1	TRBJ2-3	CASSQGTRVTDTQYF	TGCGCCAGCAGTCAAGGTACTAGGGTAACAGATACGCAGTATTTT
few	-	TRBV6-1	TRBJ1-2	CASSEWLNYGYTF	TGTGCCAGCAGTGAATGGCTGAACTATGGCTACACCTTC
-	-	TRBV7-3	TRBJ2-1	CASSQTGLEQFF	TGTGCCAGCAGCCAAACCGGGCTCGAGCAGTTCTTC
-	TRBD1	TRBV2	TRBJ1-6	CASSEAGTGGESPLHF	TGTGCCAGCAGTGAAGCGGGGACAGGAGGGGAATCACCCCTCCACTTT
once	-	TRBV6-5	TRBJ1-3	CASSYSGRQSGNTIYF	TGTGCCAGCAGTTACTCGGGCAGGCAGTCTGGAAACACCATATATTTT
-	-	TRBV6-6	TRBJ1-5	CASSYGGGADVLTQHF	TGTGCCAGCAGTTACGGAGGGGGGGCCGATGTTTTGACCCAGCATTTT
-	-	TRBV5-1	TRBJ2-1	CASSLRVARTYNEQFF	TGCGCCAGCAGCTTGAGGGTAGCGCGAACCTACAATGAGCAGTTCTTC
-	-	TRBV5-1	TRBJ2-7	CASSLQASSYEQYF	TGCGCCAGCAGCTTGCAGGCGAGCTCCTACGAGCAGTACTTC
-	-	TRBV19	TRBJ2-1	CASTEQATYNEQFF	TGTGCCAGTACAGAACAGGCCACCTACAATGAGCAGTTCTTC
-	-	TRBV7-2	TRBJ1-2	CASSLGQSRNYGYTF	TGTGCCAGCAGCTTAGGACAGTCCCGGAACTATGGCTACACCTTC
-	-	TRBV4-2	TRBJ1-2	CASSQTGVYGYTF	TGTGCCAGCAGCCAGACGGGGGTCTATGGCTACACCTTC
few	-	TRBV6-1	TRBJ2-3	CASTPQRDTQYF	TGTGCCAGTACGCCGCAACGGGATACGCAGTATTTT
once	TRBD1	TRBV28	TRBJ1-1	CASSLRTGTQGVAFF	TGTGCCAGCAGTTTACGCACAGGGACCCAGGGGGTAGCTTTCTTT
-	-	TRBV28	TRBJ2-7	CASSSSYEQYF	TGTGCCAGCAGTTCTTCCTACGAGCAGTACTTC
-	-	TRBV11-2	TRBJ2-3	CASSLEGTDTQYF	TGTGCCAGCAGCTTAGAAGGAACAGATACGCAGTATTTT
-	-	TRBV30	TRBJ1-3	CAWRNGLSGNTIYF	TGTGCCTGGAGGAATGGACTCTCTGGAAACACCATATATTTT
-	-	TRBV6-6	TRBJ2-7	CASRRDQTYEQYF	TGTGCCAGCCGCCGGGACCAAACCTACGAGCAGTACTTC
-	TRBD2	TRBV2	TRBJ2-1	CASSDGAGGPSYNEQFF	TGTGCCAGCAGCGACGGGGCGGGAGGGCCTTCCTACAATGAGCAGTTCTTC
-	TRBD2	TRBV28	TRBJ2-7	CASSLSPGSGNSYEQYF	TGTGCCAGCAGCCTATCCCCGGGTAGCGGGAACTCCTACGAGCAGTACTTC
-	TRBD2	TRBV5-6	TRBJ2-7	CASSPGLAYEQYF	TGTGCCAGCAGCCCAGGACTAGCCTACGAGCAGTACTTC
once	TRBD1	TRBV19	TRBJ2-2	CASSISGTATGELFF	TGTGCCAGTAGTATTTCGGGGACAGCCACCGGGGAGCTGTTTTTT
many	TRBD2	TRBV11-2	TRBJ2-2	CASSFGGGANTGELFF	TGTGCCAGCAGCTTTGGGGGAGGGGCTAACACCGGGGAGCTGTTTTTT
-	-	TRBV5-6	TRBJ2-3	CASSLVGRNTDTQYF	TGTGCCAGCAGCTTGGTTGGCAGAAACACAGATACGCAGTATTTT
-	-	TRBV19	TRBJ2-1	CASSIRGALGNEQFF	TGTGCCAGTAGTATACGGGGGGCGTTGGGGAATGAGCAGTTCTTC
-	-	TRBV7-8	TRBJ2-1	CASSLEGVGLAGEQFF	TGTGCCAGCAGCTTAGAAGGTGTTGGGCTAGCTGGTGAGCAGTTCTTC